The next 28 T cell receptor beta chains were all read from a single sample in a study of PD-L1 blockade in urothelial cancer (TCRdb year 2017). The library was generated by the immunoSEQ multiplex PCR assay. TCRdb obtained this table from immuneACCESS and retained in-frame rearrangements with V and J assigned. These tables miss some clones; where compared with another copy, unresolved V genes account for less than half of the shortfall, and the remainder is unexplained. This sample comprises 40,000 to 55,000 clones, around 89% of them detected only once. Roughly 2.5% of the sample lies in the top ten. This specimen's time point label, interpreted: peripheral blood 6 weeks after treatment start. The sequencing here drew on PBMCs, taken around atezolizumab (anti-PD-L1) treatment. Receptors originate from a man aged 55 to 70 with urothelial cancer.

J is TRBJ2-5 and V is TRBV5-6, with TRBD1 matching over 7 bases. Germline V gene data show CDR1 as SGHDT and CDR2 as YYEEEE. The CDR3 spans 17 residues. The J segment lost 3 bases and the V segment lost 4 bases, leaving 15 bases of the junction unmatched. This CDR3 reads CASSHTFTDRRKETQYF. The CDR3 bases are TGTGCCAGCAGCCACACCTTCACGGACAGGAGAAAAGAGACCCAGTACTTC.

Written as DNA, the CDR3 is TGTGCCAGTAGTCCCTTCGGGACAGGGCTCTACGAGCAGTACTTC. Translation gives CASSPFGTGLYEQYF. The rearrangement links TRBV19 to TRBJ2-7; TRBD1 agrees at 9 bases. Trimming cost V 5 bases and J 3 bases; bases outside gene matches: 8. The CDR3 consists of 15 residues. From germline, CDR1 is LNHDA and CDR2 SQIVND (reference sequence).

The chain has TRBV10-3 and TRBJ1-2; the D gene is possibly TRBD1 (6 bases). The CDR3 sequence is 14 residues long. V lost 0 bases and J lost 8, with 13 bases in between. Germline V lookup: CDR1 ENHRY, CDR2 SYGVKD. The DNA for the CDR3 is TGTGCCATCAGTGAGTCTCAACAGGGCCAAGGCTACACCTTC. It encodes CAISESQQGQGYTF.

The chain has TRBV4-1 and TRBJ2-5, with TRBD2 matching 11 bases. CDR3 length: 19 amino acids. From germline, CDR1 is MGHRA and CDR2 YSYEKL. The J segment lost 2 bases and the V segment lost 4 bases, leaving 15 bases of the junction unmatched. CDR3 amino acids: CASSLGETSGGGGQETQYF. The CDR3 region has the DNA TGCGCCAGCAGCCTCGGCGAAACTAGCGGGGGAGGTGGGCAAGAGACCCAGTACTTC.

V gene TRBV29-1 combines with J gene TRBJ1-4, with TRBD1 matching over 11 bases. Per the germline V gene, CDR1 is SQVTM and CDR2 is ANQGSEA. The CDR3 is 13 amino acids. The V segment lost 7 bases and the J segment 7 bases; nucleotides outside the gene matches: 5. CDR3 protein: CSASGTGGEKLFF. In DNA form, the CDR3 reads TGCAGCGCGTCCGGGACAGGGGGTGAAAAACTGTTTTTT.

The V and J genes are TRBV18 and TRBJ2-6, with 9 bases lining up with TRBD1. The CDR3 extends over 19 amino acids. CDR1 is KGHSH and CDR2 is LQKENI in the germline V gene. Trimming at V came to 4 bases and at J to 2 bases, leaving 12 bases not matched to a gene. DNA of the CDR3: TGTGCCAGCTCACGCGAGACGGGGACAGGGTCCGCTGGGGCCAACGTCCTGACTTTC. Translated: CASSRETGTGSAGANVLTF.

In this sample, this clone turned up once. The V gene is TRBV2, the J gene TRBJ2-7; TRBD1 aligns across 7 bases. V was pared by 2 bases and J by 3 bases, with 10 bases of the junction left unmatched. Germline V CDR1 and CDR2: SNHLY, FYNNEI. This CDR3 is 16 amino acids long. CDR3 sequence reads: CASSETDRADFYEQYF. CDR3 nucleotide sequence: TGTGCCAGCAGTGAAACCGACAGGGCAGATTTCTACGAGCAGTACTTC.

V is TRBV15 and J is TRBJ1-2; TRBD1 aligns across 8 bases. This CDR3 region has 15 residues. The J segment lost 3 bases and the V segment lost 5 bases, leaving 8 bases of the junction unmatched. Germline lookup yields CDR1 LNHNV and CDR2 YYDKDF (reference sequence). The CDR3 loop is CATSGDLGQDYGYTF. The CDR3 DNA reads TGTGCCACCAGCGGGGACTTGGGACAGGACTATGGCTACACCTTC.

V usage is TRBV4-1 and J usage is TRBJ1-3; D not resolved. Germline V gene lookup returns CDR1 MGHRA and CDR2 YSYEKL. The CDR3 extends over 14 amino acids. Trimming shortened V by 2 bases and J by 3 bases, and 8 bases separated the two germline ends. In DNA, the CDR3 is TGCGCCAGCAGCCAACACCGGGATGGAAACACCATATATTTT. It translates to CASSQHRDGNTIYF.

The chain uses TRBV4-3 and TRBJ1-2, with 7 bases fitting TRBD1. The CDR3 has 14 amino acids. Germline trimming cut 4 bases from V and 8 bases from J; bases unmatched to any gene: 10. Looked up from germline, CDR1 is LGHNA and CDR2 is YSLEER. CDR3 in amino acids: CASSPDRALSGYTF. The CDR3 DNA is TGCGCCAGCAGCCCCGACAGGGCCCTTAGCGGCTACACCTTC.

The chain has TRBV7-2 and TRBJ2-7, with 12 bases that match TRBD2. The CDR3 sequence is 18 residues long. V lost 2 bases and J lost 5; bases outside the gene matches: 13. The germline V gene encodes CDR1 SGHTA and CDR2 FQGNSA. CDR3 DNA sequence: TGTGCCAGCAGCTTAATCGTTAGGACTAGCGGGACCATCAACGAGCAGTACTTC. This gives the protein CASSLIVRTSGTINEQYF. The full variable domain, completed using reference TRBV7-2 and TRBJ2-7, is GAGVSQSPSNKVTEKGKDVELRCDPISGHTALYWYRQSLGQGLEFLIYFQGNSAPDKSGLPSDRFSAERTGGSVSTLTIQRTQQEDSAVYLCASSLIVRTSGTINEQYFGPGTRLTVT.

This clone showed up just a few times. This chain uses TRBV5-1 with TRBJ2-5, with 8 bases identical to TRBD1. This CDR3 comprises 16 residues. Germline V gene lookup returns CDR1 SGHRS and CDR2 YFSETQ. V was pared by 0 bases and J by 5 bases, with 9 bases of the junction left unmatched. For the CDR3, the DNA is TGCGCCAGCAGCTTGGCAGTCGGCAGGGGGCAGGAGACCCAGTACTTC. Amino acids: CASSLAVGRGQETQYF.

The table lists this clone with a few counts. This chain's CDR3 is CAWSQNTGTGSSPLHF. The CDR3 DNA follows: TGTGCCTGGAGCCAAAACACCGGGACAGGGTCTTCACCCCTCCACTTT. This chain joins TRBV30 and TRBJ1-6; 9 nucleotides line up with TRBD1. J lost 9 bases, V lost 3 bases, and 12 bases had no gene match. Germline V CDR1 and CDR2: GTSNPN, SVGIG (reference sequence). The CDR3 is 16 residues long.

The CDR3 nucleotides read TGTGCCAGCAGCCCCGGGACATGGGACCTTGCGGGTGGCTACACCTTC. It yields the protein CASSPGTWDLAGGYTF. The J gene is TRBJ1-2, the V gene TRBV4-2; D may be TRBD1 (6 bases). Trimming pared 4 bases from V and 7 bases from J, leaving 22 bases between. The CDR3 consists of 16 residues. Germline V lookup: CDR1 LGHNA, CDR2 YNFKEQ.

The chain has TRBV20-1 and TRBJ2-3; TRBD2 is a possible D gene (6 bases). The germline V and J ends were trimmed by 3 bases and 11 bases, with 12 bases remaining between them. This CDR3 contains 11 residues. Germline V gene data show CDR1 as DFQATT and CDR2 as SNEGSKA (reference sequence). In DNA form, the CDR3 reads TGCAGTGCTAGGGGGGGACGGGGGCAGTATTTT. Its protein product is CSARGGRGQYF.

The CDR3 DNA follows: TGTGCCAGCAGCCACAGGGGGCTGAGCTCTGGAAACACCATATATTTT. It translates to CASSHRGLSSGNTIYF. This sequence joins TRBV28 and TRBJ1-3; 9 bases are shared with TRBD1. The trim removed 6 bases at V and 0 bases at J, leaving 6 bases unmatched. The CDR3 length is 16 residues. Germline CDR1 is MDHEN and CDR2 is SYDVKM.

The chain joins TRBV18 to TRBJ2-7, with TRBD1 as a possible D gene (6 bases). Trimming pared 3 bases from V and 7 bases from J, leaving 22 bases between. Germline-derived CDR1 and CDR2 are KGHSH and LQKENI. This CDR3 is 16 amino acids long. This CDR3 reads CASSPPTGADPREQYF. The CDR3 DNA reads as TGTGCCAGCTCACCCCCGACAGGAGCCGACCCGAGGGAGCAGTACTTC.

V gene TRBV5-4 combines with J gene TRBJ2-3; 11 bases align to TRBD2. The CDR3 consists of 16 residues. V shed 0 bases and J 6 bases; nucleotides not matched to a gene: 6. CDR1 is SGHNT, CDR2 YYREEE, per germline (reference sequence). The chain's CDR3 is CASSLVLAGGVDTQYF. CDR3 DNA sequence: TGTGCCAGCAGCTTGGTTCTAGCGGGAGGAGTGGATACGCAGTATTTT.

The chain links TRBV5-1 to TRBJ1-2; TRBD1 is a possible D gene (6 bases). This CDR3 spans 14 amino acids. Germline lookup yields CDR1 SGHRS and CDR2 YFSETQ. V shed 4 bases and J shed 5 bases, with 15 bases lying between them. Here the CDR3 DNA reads TGCGCCAGCAGCCAGGGAGGGACACTTTATGGCTACACCTTC. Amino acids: CASSQGGTLYGYTF.

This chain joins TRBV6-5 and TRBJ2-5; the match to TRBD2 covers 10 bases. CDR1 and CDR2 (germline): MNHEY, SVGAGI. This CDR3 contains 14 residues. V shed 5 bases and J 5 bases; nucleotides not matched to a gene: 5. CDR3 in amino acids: CASSTSGRGETQYF. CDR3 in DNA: TGTGCCAGCAGTACGAGCGGGAGGGGGGAGACCCAGTACTTC.

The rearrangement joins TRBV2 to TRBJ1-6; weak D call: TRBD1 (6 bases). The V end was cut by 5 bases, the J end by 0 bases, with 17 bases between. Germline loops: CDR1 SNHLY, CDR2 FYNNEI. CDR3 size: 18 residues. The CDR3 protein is CASSLQGGASSYNSPLHF. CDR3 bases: TGTGCCAGCAGTTTACAGGGAGGGGCTAGCTCCTATAATTCACCCCTCCACTTT.

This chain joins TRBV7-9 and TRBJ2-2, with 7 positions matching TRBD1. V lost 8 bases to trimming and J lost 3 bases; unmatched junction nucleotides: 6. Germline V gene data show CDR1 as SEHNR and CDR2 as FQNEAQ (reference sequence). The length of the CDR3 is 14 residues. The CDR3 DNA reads TGTGCCAGCTCGACAGGGCTGGACACCGGGGAGCTGTTTTTT. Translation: CASSTGLDTGELFF.

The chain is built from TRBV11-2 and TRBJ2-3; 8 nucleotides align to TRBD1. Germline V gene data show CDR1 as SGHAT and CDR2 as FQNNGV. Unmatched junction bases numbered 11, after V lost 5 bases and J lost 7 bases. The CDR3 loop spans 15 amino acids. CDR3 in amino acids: CASSIRRQGANTQYF. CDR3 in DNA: TGTGCCAGCAGCATTAGGCGGCAGGGGGCAAATACGCAGTATTTT.

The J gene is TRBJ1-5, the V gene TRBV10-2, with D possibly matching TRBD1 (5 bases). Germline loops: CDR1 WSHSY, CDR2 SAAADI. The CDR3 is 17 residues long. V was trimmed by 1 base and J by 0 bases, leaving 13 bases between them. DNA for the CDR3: TGCGCCAGCAGTGAGTTTGGGGCGGATAATAGCAATCAGCCCCAGCATTTT. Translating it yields CASSEFGADNSNQPQHF.

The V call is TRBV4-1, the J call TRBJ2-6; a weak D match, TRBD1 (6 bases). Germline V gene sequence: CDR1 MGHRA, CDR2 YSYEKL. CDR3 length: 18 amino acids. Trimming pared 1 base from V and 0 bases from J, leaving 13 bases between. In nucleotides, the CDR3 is TGCGCCAGCAGCCAAGTCGGGACACGACGCTCTGGGGCCAACGTCCTGACTTTC. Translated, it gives CASSQVGTRRSGANVLTF.

The CDR3 reads CASSESGLAGGQETQYF. The CDR3 region has the DNA TGTGCCAGCAGTGAGAGTGGATTAGCGGGGGGCCAAGAGACCCAGTACTTC. The V and J genes are TRBV6-1 and TRBJ2-5, with 10 positions matching TRBD2. This CDR3 has 17 amino acids. V was clipped by 3 bases and J by 1 base; unmatched bases: 8. Germline V gene data show CDR1 as MNHNS and CDR2 as SASEGT.

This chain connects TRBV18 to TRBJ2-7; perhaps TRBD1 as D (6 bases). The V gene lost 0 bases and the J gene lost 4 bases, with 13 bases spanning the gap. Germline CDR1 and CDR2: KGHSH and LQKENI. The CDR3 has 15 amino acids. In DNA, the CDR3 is TGTGCCAGCTCACCACCCGGGACACCGACATACGAGCAGTACTTC. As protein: CASSPPGTPTYEQYF. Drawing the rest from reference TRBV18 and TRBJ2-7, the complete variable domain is NAGVMQNPRHLVRRRGQEARLRCSPMKGHSHVYWYRQLPEEGLKFMVYLQKENIIDESGMPKERFSAEFPKEGPSILRIQQVVRGDSAAYFCASSPPGTPTYEQYFGPGTRLTVT.

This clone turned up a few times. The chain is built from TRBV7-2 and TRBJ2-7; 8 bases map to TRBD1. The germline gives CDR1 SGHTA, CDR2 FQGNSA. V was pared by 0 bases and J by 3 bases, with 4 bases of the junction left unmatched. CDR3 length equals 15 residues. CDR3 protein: CASSLAGTGNYEQYF. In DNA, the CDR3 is TGTGCCAGCAGCTTAGCCGGGACAGGTAACTACGAGCAGTACTTC.